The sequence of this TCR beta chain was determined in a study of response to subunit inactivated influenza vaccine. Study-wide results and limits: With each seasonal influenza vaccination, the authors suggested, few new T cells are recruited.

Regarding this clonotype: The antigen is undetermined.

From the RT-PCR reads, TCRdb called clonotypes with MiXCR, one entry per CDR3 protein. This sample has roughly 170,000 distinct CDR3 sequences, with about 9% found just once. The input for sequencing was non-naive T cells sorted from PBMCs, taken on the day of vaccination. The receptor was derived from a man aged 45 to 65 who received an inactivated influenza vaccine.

CDR3 sequence (DNA): TGCAGTGCTACGACTAGCGGGAGAGCCTACGAGCAGTACTTC. Its protein product is CSATTSGRAYEQYF. This chain connects TRBV20-1 to TRBJ2-7; 12 bases are a match to TRBD2. J lost 2 bases, V lost 4 bases, and 3 bases had no gene match. The CDR3 extends over 14 amino acids. Per germline, CDR1 DFQATT and CDR2 SNEGSKA (reference sequence).